The 8 T cell receptor beta chains below were found in one sample sequenced in a study of control samples from healthy donors and cancer patients. Sequencing used immunoSEQ multiplex PCR; TCRdb keeps in-frame clones, though not all of them. The sample holds approximately 30,000 clones; roughly 95% are singletons and the top ten take under 8%. Material for sequencing was blood. The receptors shown here come from a man between 60 and 75 years old in good health.

The chain is built from TRBV10-2 and TRBJ2-7; the match to TRBD1 covers 11 bases. The CDR3 runs 15 residues. With V trimmed by 7 bases and J by 3 bases, 8 bases remained unmatched. The germline V gene encodes CDR1 WSHSY and CDR2 SAAADI. The CDR3 reads CASKPEGTGGYEQYF. DNA of the CDR3: TGCGCCAGCAAACCAGAGGGGACAGGGGGCTACGAGCAGTACTTC.

V usage is TRBV6-5 and J usage is TRBJ2-2; possibly TRBD1 for D (5 bases). V dropped 7 bases and J dropped 7 bases, with 16 bases sitting between them. Germline V gene sequence: CDR1 MNHEY, CDR2 SVGAGI. The CDR3 sequence is 14 residues long. CDR3 sequence reads: CASTQGKSHGELFF. CDR3 coding DNA: TGTGCCAGCACCCAGGGAAAGTCCCACGGGGAGCTGTTTTTT.

This rearrangement joins TRBV7-2 to TRBJ2-7; 7 nucleotides agree with TRBD2. V was pared by 6 bases and J by 0 bases, with 5 bases of the junction left unmatched. CDR1 SGHTA and CDR2 FQGNSA come from the germline V gene. The CDR3 extends over 14 amino acids. The CDR3 region has the DNA TGTGCCAGCAGGGAGGGCGGGAGCTCCTACGAGCAGTACTTC. This sequence encodes CASREGGSSYEQYF.

The chain employs TRBV28 and TRBJ1-2; D may be TRBD1 (6 bases). The germline CDR1 and CDR2 sequences are MDHEN and SYDVKM. CDR3 length: 16 amino acids. Trimming removed 3 bases at V and 4 bases at J, with 18 bases between. Written as DNA, the CDR3 is TGTGCCAGCAGTTTGGGGGCCCGGGCAGTCCCCTATGGCTACACCTTC. Translated: CASSLGARAVPYGYTF.

V is TRBV5-5 and J is TRBJ2-4; D remains ambiguous. CDR3 length: 15 residues. The germline gives CDR1 SGHKS, CDR2 YYEKEE (reference sequence). Trimming shortened V by 0 bases and J by 4 bases, and 11 bases separated the two germline ends. The CDR3 protein is CASSLDYGIKNIQYF. CDR3 nucleotides: TGTGCCAGCAGCTTGGACTATGGAATTAAAAACATTCAGTACTTC.

This chain uses TRBV7-2 with TRBJ2-1; unclear D gene. V was clipped by 1 base and J by 9 bases, with 10 bases between them. Germline V gene data show CDR1 as SGHTA and CDR2 as FQGNSA. The CDR3 is made up of 13 amino acids. The CDR3 loop is CASSLGGPGEQFF. The CDR3 DNA reads TGTGCCAGCAGCTTAGGCGGTCCAGGTGAGCAGTTCTTC.

The chain uses TRBV28 and TRBJ1-4; perhaps TRBD1 as D (6 bases). The V gene's germline CDR1 is MDHEN and CDR2 SYDVKM. V was trimmed by 5 bases and J by 7 bases, leaving 14 bases between them. CDR3 length equals 14 residues. CDR3 sequence reads: CASSQQGGVEKLFF. CDR3 nucleotide sequence: TGTGCCAGCAGTCAACAGGGTGGGGTTGAAAAACTGTTTTTT.

J is TRBJ2-2 and V is TRBV7-3; TRBD2 matches at 10 bases. The V gene's germline CDR1 is SGHTA and CDR2 FQGTGA. The CDR3 contains 16 residues. Germline trimming cut 8 bases from V and 5 bases from J; bases unmatched to any gene: 11. CDR3 in amino acids: CASLPSGGEGTGELFF. The CDR3 nucleotides read TGTGCCAGCCTCCCGAGCGGGGGGGAGGGGACCGGGGAGCTGTTTTTT.